This T cell receptor beta chain is from a study of cytomegalovirus exposure and HLA in healthy donors. Study background: Genotyping of more than 300 donors showed that over 65% belonged to the Caucasian-associated ancestry cluster.

Study results and caveats: Later, an analysis found that common viral pathogens appeared to be linked with several of the most significant clusters. Later, an analysis showed that TCR beta chains associated with HLA were more clonally expanded than others that were equally common.

The CDR3 is 13 residues long. CDR1 MDHEN and CDR2 SYDVKM come from the germline V gene. The ends were cut back, 4 bases at V and 10 bases at J, with 11 bases in the middle. At collection, donors were nominally healthy, but unrecorded immune exposures were probable. Amplification used 60 Vbeta primers and 13 Jbeta primers. Assay used: immunoSEQ multiplex PCR; TCRdb lists only in-frame clones, some missing. The sample holds under 140,000 clones, approximately 83% seen once. In the case of this clone: The antigen remains unidentified.

The chain is built from TRBV28 and TRBJ1-6, with TRBD1 as a possible D gene (5 bases). Specimen: PBMCs. The receptor's source is a middle-aged man in good health and CMV-seronegative. CDR3 DNA: TGTGCCAGCAGTTCAGGGCTCGGATCACCCCTCCACTTT. Translating gives CASSSGLGSPLHF. Full variable domain (rest looked up from reference TRBV28 and TRBJ1-6): DVKVTQSSRYLVKRTGEKVFLECVQDMDHENMFWYRQDPGLGLRLIYFSYDVKMKEKGDIPEGYSVSREKKERFSLILESASTNQTSMYLCASSSGLGSPLHFGNGTRLTVT.